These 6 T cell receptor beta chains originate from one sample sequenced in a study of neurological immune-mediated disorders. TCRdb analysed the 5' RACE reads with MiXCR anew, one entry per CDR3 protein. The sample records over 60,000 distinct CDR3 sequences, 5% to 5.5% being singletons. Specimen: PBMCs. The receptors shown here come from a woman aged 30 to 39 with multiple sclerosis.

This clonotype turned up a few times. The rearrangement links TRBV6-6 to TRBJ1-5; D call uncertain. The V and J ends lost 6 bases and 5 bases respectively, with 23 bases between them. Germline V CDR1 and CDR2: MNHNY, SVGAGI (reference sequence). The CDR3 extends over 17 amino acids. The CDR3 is CASRPPGRREGDQPQHF. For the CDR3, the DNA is TGTGCCAGCAGGCCCCCCGGGCGGCGGGAGGGAGATCAGCCCCAGCATTTT.

The CDR3 here is CASSQEDGALYNEQFF. The CDR3, as DNA: TGCGCCAGCAGCCAAGAGGACGGAGCTCTCTACAATGAGCAGTTCTTC. The V call is TRBV4-1, the J call TRBJ2-1; D gene unclear. CDR3 length: 16 residues. Germline V gene lookup returns CDR1 MGHRA and CDR2 YSYEKL. Trimming took off 0 bases at V and 3 bases at J, with 12 bases between the two ends.

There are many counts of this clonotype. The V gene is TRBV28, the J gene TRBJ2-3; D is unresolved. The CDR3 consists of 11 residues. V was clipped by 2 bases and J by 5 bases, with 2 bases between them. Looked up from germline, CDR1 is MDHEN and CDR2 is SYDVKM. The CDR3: CASSLRDTQYF. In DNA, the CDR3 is TGTGCCAGCAGTTTACGAGATACGCAGTATTTT.

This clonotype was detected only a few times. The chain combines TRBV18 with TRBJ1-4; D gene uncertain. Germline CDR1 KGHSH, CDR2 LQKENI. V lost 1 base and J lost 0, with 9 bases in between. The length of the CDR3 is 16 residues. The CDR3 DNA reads TGTGCCAGCTCACCACGAGTAGTTGCAACTAATGAAAAACTGTTTTTT. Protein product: CASSPRVVATNEKLFF.

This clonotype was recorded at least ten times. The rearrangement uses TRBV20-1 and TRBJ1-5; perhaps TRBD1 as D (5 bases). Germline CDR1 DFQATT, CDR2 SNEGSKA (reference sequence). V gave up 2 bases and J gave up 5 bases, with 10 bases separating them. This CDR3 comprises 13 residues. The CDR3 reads CSARLGVDQPQHF. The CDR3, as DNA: TGCAGTGCTAGATTGGGGGTGGATCAGCCCCAGCATTTT.

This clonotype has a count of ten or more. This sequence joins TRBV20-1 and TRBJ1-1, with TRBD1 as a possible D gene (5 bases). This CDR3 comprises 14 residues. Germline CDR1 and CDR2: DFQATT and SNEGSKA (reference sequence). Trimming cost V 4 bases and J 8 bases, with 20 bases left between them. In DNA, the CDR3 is TGCAGTGCTAATCAACCGGGGGGACTACGGGAAGCTTTCTTT. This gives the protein CSANQPGGLREAFF.